This T cell receptor beta chain came from a study of post-analysis software for immune sequencing data. V lost 5 bases and J 7 bases, leaving 12 bases between the germline ends. CDR3 size: 13 residues. Germline V lookup: CDR1 MNHEY, CDR2 SVGAGI. As to this clonotype: Antigen unknown.

Study-level findings and limits: Four to six TRBV segments were significantly more frequent in patients than in controls. TRBV5-6, TRBV5-1 and TRBV20-1 were among these segments.

Built from TCR beta cDNA, the libraries had unique molecular identifiers in them. TCRdb redid the calling of the PCR reads with MiXCR, one entry per CDR3 protein. The data show about 260,000 distinct CDR3 sequences, 35% to 40% seen once. The chain links TRBV6-5 to TRBJ1-5, with unresolved D. The sample comprised blood. The sequence came from a girl aged 10 to 17 with multiple sclerosis. The CDR3 nucleotides read TGTGCCAGCAGTACGAAAATAGGGCAGCCCCAGCATTTT. Protein sequence: CASSTKIGQPQHF.